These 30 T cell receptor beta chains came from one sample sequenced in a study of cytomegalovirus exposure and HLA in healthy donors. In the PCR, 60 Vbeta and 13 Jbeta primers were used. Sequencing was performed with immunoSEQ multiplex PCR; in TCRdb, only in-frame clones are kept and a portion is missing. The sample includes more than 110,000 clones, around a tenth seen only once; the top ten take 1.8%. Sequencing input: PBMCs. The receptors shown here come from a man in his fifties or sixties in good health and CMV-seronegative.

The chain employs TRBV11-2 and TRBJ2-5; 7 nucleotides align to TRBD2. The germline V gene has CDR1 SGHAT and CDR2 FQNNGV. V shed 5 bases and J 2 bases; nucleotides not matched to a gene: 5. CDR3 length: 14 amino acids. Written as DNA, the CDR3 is TGTGCCAGCAGCAAAAGAGCGGGACAAGAGACCCAGTACTTC. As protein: CASSKRAGQETQYF.

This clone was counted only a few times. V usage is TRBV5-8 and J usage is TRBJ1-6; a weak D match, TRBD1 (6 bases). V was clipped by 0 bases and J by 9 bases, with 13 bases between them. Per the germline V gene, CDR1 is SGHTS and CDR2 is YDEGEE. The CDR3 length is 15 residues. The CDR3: CASSLAMGASSPLHF. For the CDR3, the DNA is TGTGCCAGCAGCTTGGCTATGGGGGCTAGTTCACCCCTCCACTTT.

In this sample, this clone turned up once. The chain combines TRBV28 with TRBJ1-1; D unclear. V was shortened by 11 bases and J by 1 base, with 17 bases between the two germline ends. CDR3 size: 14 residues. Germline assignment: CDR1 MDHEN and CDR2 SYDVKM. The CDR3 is CAVLSRKWNTEAFF. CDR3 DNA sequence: TGTGCCGTCCTAAGCCGCAAATGGAACACTGAAGCTTTCTTT.

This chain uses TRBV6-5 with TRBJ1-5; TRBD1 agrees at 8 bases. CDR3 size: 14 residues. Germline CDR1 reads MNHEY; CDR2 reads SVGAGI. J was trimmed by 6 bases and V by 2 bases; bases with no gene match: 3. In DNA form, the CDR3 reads TGTGCCAGCAGTTACGAACAGGGGGTTCAGCCCCAGCATTTT. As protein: CASSYEQGVQPQHF.

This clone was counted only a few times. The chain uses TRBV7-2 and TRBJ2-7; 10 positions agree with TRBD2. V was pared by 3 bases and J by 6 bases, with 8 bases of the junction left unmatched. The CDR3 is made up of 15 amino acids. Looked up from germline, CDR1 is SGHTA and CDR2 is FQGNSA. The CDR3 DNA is TGTGCCAGCAGCTTCACCTCTACTAGCGGGATCGAGCAGTACTTC. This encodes CASSFTSTSGIEQYF.

The CDR3 protein is CASSEIGGMEQYF. For the CDR3, the DNA is TGCGCCAGCAGTGAGATTGGCGGGATGGAGCAGTACTTC. This chain connects TRBV10-1 to TRBJ2-7; perhaps TRBD2 as D (6 bases). The CDR3 length is 13 residues. In germline, CDR1 is WNHNN, CDR2 SYGVQD (reference sequence). V was trimmed by 2 bases and J by 7 bases, leaving 12 bases between them.

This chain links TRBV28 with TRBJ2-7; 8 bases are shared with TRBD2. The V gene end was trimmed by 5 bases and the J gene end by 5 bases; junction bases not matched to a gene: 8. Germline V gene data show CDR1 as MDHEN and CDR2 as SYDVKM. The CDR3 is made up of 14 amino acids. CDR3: CASSPGTRGNEQYF. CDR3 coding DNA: TGTGCCAGCAGTCCCGGGACTAGAGGGAACGAGCAGTACTTC.

The CDR3 coding sequence is TGTGCCAGCAGTGACTTGGGCACAGGGGGTAGCAATGAGCAGTTCTTC. This encodes CASSDLGTGGSNEQFF. The rearrangement joins TRBV5-4 to TRBJ2-1, with 8 nucleotides matching TRBD1. Per germline, CDR1 SGHNT and CDR2 YYREEE (reference sequence). The CDR3 has 16 residues. V shed 5 bases, J shed 6 bases, and the junction held 13 bases outside the gene matches. Supplemented by reference TRBV5-4 and TRBJ2-1, the full variable domain reads ETGVTQSPTHLIKTRGQQVTLRCSSQSGHNTVSWYQQALGQGPQFIFQYYREEENGRGNFPPRFSGLQFPNYSSELNVNALELDDSALYLCASSDLGTGGSNEQFFGPGTRLTVL.

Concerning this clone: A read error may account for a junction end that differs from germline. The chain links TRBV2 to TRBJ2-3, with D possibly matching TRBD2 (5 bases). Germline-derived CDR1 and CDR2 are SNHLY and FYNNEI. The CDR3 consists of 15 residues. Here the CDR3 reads CASIKRGSGTDAQYF. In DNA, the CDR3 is TGTGCCAGCATTAAACGGGGATCCGGCACAGATGCGCAGTATTTT.

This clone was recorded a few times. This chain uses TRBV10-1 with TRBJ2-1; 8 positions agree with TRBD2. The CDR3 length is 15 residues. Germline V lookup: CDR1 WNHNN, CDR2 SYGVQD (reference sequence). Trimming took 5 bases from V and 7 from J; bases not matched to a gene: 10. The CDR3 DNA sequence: TGCGCCAGCAGTCCTCCTGGGACTAGAGGGAATGAGCAGTTCTTC. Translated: CASSPPGTRGNEQFF.

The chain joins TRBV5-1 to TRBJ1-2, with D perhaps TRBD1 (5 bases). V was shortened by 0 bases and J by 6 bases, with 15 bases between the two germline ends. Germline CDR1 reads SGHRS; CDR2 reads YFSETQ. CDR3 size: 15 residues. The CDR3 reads CASSLAQGRSDGYTF. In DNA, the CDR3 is TGCGCCAGCAGCTTGGCCCAGGGTAGGTCAGATGGCTACACCTTC.

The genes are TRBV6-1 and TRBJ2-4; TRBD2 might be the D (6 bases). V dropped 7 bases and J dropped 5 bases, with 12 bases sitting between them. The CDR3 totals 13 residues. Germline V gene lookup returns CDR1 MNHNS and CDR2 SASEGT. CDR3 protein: CASIGGVQNIQYF. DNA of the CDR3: TGTGCCAGCATCGGAGGGGTCCAAAACATTCAGTACTTC.

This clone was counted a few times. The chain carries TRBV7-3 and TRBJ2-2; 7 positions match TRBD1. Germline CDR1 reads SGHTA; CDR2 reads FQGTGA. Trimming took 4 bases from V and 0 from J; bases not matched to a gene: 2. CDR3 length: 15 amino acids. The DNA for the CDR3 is TGTGCCAGCAGCTCGCAGGGGGCGAACACCGGGGAGCTGTTTTTT. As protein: CASSSQGANTGELFF. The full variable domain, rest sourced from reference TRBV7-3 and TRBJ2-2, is GAGVSQTPSNKVTEKGKYVELRCDPISGHTALYWYRQSLGQGPEFLIYFQGTGAADDSGLPNDRFFAVRPEGSVSTLKIQRTERGDSAVYLCASSSQGANTGELFFGEGSRLTVL.

The CDR3 bases are TGCGCCAGTACGCAGAAATTACAGGACACTGAAGCTTTCTTT. It yields the protein CASTQKLQDTEAFF. The chain is built from TRBV5-1 and TRBJ1-1, with a weak D call TRBD1 (5 bases). Germline V gives CDR1 SGHRS, CDR2 YFSETQ. The germline V and J ends were trimmed by 8 bases and 3 bases, with 17 bases remaining between them. CDR3 length: 14 residues.

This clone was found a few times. The CDR3 is CASSPSASTDTQYF. In DNA, the CDR3 is TGTGCCAGCAGCCCCAGCGCTAGCACAGATACGCAGTATTTT. This sequence joins TRBV11-2 and TRBJ2-3; D remains unclear. The CDR3 consists of 14 residues. Looked up from germline, CDR1 is SGHAT and CDR2 is FQNNGV. Trimming took 5 bases from V and 0 from J, leaving 9 bases between them.

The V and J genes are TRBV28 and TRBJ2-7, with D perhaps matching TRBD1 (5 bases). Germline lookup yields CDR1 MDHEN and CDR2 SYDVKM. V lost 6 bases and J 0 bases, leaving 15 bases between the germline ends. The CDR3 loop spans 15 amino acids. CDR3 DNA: TGTGCCAGCAGGACAGCTTTGGCGGTCTCCTACGAGCAGTACTTC. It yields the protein CASRTALAVSYEQYF.

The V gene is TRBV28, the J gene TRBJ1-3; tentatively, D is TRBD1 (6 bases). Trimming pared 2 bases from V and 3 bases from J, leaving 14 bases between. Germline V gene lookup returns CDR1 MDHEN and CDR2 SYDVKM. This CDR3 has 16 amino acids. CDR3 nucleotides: TGTGCCAGCAGTTTAAGGGGGGGGGCAGGTGGAAACACCATATATTTT. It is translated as CASSLRGGAGGNTIYF.

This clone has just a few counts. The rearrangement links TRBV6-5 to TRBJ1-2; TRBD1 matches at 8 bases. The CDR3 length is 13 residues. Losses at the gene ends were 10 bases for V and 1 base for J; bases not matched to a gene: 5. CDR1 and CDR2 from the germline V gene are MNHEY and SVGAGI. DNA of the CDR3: TGTGCCATACGACAGGGGAATAACTATGGCTACACCTTC. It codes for CAIRQGNNYGYTF.

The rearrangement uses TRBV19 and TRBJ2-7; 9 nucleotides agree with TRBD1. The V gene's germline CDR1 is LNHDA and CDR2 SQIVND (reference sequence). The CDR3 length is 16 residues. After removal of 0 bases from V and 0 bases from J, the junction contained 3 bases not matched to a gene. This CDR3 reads CASSIDGTGISYEQYF. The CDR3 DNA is TGTGCCAGTAGTATAGATGGGACAGGGATCTCCTACGAGCAGTACTTC.

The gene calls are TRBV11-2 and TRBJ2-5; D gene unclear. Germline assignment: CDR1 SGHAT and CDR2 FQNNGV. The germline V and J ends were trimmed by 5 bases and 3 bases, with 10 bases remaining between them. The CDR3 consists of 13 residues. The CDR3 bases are TGTGCCAGCAGCCCTGGGCGAGAAGAGACCCAGTACTTC. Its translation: CASSPGREETQYF.

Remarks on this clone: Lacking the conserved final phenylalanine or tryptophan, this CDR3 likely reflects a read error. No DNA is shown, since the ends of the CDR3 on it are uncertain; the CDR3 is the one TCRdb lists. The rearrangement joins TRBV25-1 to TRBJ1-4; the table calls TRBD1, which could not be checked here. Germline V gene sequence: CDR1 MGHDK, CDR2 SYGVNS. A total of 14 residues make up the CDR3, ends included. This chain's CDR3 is CASSEVTGSEKMFL.

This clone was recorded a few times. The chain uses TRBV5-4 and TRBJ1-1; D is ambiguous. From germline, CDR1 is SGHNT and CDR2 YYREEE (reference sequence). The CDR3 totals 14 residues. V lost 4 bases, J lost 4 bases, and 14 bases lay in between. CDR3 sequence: CASSPIGGSTEAFF. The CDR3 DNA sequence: TGTGCCAGCAGCCCGATCGGAGGGAGCACTGAAGCTTTCTTT.

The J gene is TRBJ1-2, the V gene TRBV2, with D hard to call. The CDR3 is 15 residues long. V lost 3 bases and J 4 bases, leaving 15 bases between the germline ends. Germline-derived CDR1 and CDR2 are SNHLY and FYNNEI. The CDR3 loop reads CASSDWEGLGYGYTF. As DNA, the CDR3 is TGTGCCAGCAGTGACTGGGAGGGTTTGGGCTATGGCTACACCTTC.

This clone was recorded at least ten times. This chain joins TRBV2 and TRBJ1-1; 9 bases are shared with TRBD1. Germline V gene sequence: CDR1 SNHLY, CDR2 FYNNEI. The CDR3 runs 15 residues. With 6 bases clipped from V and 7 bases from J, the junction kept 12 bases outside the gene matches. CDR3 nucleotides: TGTGCCAGCAGCCTGGGGGGGACAGGGCAGAGTGAAGCTTTCTTT. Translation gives CASSLGGTGQSEAFF.

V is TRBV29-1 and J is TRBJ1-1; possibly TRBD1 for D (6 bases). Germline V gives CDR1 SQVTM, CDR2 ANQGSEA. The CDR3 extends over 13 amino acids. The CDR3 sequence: CSVGAASSTEAFF. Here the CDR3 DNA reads TGCAGTGTGGGGGCAGCCTCGTCCACTGAAGCTTTCTTT. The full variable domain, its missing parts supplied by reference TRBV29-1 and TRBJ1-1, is SAVISQKPSRDICQRGTSLTIQCQVDSQVTMMFWYRQQPGQSLTLIATANQGSEATYESGFVIDKFPISRPNLTFSTLTVSNMSPEDSSIYLCSVGAASSTEAFFGQGTRLTVV.

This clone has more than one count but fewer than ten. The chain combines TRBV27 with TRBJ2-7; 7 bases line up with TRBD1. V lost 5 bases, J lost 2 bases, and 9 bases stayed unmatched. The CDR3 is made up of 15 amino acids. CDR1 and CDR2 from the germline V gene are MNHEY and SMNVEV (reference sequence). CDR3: CASSPDKQGTYEQYF. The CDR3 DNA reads TGTGCCAGCAGTCCAGATAAACAGGGGACCTACGAGCAGTACTTC.

CDR3 sequence (DNA): TGCGCCAGCAGCTCTGGGACAGCGAATTCACCCCTCCACTTT. Translation: CASSSGTANSPLHF. The V gene is TRBV5-1, the J gene TRBJ1-6; 7 bases match TRBD1. The V gene end was trimmed by 3 bases and the J gene end by 7 bases; junction bases not matched to a gene: 4. CDR1 SGHRS and CDR2 YFSETQ come from the germline V gene. CDR3 length: 14 residues. The full variable domain, completed using reference TRBV5-1 and TRBJ1-6, is KAGVTQTPRYLIKTRGQQVTLSCSPISGHRSVSWYQQTPGQGLQFLFEYFSETQRNKGNFPGRFSGRQFSNSRSEMNVSTLELGDSALYLCASSSGTANSPLHFGNGTRLTVT.

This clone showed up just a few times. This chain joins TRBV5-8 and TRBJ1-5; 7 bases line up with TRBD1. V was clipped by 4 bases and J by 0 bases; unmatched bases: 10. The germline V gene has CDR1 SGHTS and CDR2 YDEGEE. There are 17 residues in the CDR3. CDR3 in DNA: TGTGCCAGCAGCCAGGAGAGAACAGGGGTTAGCAATCAGCCCCAGCATTTT. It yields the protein CASSQERTGVSNQPQHF.

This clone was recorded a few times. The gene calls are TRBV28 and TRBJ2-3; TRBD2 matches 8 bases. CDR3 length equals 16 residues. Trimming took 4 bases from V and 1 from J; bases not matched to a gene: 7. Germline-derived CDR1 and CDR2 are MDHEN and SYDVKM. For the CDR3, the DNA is TGTGCCAGCAGTTCCCCCTCGCGGGAGGGCACAGATACGCAGTATTTT. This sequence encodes CASSSPSREGTDTQYF.

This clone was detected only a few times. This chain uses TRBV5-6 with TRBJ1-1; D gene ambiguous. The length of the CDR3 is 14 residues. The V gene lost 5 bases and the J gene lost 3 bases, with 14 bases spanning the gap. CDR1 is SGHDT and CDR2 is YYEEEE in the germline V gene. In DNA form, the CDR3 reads TGTGCCAGCAGTAGCGGAGAAAGGGACACTGAAGCTTTCTTT. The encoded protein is CASSSGERDTEAFF.